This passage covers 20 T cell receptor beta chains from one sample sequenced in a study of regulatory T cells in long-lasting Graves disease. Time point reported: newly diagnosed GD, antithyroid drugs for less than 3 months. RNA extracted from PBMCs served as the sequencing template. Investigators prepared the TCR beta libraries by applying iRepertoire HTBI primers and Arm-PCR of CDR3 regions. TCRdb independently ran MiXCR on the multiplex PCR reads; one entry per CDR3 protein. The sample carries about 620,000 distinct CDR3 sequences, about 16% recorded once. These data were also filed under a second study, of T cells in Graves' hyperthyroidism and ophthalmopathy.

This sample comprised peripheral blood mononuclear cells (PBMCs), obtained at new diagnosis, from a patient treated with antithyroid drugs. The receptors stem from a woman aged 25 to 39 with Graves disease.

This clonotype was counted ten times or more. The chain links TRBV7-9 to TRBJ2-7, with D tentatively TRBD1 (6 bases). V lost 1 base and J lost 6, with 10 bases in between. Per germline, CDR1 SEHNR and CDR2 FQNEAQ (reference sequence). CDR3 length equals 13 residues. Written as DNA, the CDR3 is TGTGCCAGCAGCTTAGAAGGCAGGGGCGAGCAGTACTTC. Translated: CASSLEGRGEQYF.

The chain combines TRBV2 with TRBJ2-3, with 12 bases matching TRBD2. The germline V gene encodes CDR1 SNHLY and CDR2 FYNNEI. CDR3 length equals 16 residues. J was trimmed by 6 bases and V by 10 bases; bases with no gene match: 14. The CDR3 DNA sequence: TGTGCCAACAGAGCCCAACGACTAGCGGGAGTTGATACGCAGTATTTT. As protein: CANRAQRLAGVDTQYF.

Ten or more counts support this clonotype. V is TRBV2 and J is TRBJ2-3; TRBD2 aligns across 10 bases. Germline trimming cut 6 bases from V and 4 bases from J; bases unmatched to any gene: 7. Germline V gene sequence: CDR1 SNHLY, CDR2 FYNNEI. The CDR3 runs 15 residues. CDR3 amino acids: CASRDGTSVSDTQYF. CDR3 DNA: TGTGCCAGCAGGGACGGGACTAGCGTTTCAGATACGCAGTATTTT. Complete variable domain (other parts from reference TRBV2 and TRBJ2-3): EPEVTQTPSHQVTQMGQEVILRCVPISNHLYFYWYRQILGQKVEFLVSFYNNEISEKSEIFDDQFSVERPDGSNFTLKIRSTKLEDSAMYFCASRDGTSVSDTQYFGPGTRLTVL.

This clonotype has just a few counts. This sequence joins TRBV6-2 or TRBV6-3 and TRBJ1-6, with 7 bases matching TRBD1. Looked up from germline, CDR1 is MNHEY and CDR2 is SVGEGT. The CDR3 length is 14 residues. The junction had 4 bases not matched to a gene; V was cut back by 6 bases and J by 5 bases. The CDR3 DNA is TGTGCCAGCAGAGGGACAGCGAATAATTCACCCCTCCACTTT. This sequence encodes CASRGTANNSPLHF.

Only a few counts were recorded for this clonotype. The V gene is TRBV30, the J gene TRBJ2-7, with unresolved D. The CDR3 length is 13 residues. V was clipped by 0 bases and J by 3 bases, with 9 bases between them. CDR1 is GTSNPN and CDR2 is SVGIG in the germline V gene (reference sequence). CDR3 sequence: CAWSVDRYYEQYF. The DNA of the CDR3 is TGTGCCTGGAGTGTAGACCGATACTACGAGCAGTACTTC.

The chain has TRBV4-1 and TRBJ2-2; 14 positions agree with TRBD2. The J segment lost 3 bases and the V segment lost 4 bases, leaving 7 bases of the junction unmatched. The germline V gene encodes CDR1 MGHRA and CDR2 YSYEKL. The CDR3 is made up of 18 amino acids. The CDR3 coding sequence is TGCGCCAGCAGCCCCAGGGGACTAGCGGGAGTCGACACCGGGGAGCTGTTTTTT. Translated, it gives CASSPRGLAGVDTGELFF.

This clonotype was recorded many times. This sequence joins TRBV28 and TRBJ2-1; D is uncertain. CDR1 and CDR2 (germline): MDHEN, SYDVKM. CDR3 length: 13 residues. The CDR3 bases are TGTGTCTCCAGAGATACCTTTTGGAATGAGCAGTTCTTC. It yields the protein CVSRDTFWNEQFF. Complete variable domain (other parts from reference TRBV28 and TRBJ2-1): DVKVTQSSRYLVKRTGEKVFLECVQDMDHENMFWYRQDPGLGLRLIYFSYDVKMKEKGDIPEGYSVSREKKERFSLILESASTNQTSMYLCVSRDTFWNEQFFGPGTRLTVL.

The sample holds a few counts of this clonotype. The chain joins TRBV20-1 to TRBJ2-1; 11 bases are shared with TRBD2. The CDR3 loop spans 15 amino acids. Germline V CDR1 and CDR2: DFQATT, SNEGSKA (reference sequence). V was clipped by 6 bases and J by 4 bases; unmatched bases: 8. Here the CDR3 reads CSAPPGTSGYNEQFF. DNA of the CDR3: TGCAGTGCCCCTCCCGGGACTAGCGGTTACAATGAGCAGTTCTTC.

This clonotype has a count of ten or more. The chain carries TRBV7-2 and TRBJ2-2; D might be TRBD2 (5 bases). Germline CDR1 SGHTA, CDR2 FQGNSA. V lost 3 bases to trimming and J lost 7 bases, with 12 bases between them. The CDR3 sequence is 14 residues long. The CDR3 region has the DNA TGTGCCAGCAGCTTCCCTCTAGCAAACGGGGAGCTGTTTTTT. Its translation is CASSFPLANGELFF.

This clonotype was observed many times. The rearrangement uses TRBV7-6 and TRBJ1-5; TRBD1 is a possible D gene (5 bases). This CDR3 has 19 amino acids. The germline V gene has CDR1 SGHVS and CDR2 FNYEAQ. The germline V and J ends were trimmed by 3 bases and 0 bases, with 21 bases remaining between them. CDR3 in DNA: TGTGCCAGCAGCTTCGCCAGTCCCTACCAAGGGGATAGCAATCAGCCCCAGCATTTT. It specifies CASSFASPYQGDSNQPQHF.

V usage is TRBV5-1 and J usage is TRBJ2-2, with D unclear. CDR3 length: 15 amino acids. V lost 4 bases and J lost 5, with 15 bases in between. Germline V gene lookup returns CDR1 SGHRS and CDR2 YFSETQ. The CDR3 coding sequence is TGCGCCAGCAGCCCGACGCGACAAAGTACCGGGGAGCTGTTTTTT. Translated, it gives CASSPTRQSTGELFF. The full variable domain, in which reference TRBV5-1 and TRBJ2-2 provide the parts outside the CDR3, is KAGVTQTPRYLIKTRGQQVTLSCSPISGHRSVSWYQQTPGQGLQFLFEYFSETQRNKGNFPGRFSGRQFSNSRSEMNVSTLELGDSALYLCASSPTRQSTGELFFGEGSRLTVL.

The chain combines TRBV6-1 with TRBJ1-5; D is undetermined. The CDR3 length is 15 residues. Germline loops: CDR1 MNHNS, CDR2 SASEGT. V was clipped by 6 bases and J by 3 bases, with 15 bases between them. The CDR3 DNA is TGTGCCAGCAGCCAAGATCTCGGATACAATCAGCCCCAGCATTTT. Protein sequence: CASSQDLGYNQPQHF.

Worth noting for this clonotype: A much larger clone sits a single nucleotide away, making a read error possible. CDR3 coding DNA: TGCAGTGCTAGAGATGGCCCGACGCGTTCCGATACGCAGTATTTT. Protein: CSARDGPTRSDTQYF. This chain joins TRBV20-1 and TRBJ2-3, with D unclear. V was cut by 0 bases and J by 6 bases, with 16 bases left in between. Germline V gives CDR1 DFQATT, CDR2 SNEGSKA (reference sequence). The CDR3 is made up of 15 amino acids.

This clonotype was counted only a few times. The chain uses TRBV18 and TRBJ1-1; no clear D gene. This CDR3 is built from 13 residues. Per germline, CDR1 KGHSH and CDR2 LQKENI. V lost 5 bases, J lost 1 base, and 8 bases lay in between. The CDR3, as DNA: TGTGCCAGCTCAAAACGGACGAACACTGAAGCTTTCTTT. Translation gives CASSKRTNTEAFF.

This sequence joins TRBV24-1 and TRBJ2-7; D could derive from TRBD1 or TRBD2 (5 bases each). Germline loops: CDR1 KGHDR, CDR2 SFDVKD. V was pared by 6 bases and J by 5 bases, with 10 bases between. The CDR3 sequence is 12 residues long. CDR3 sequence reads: CATSPGLHEQYF. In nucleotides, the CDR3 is TGTGCCACCAGTCCGGGGCTCCACGAGCAGTACTTC.

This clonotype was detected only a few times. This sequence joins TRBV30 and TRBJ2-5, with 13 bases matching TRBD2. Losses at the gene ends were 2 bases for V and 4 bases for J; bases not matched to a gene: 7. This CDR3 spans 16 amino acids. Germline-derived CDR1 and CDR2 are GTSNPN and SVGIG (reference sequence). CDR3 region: CAWSPGLAGSGETQYF. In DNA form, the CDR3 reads TGTGCCTGGAGTCCGGGACTAGCGGGATCGGGAGAGACCCAGTACTTC.

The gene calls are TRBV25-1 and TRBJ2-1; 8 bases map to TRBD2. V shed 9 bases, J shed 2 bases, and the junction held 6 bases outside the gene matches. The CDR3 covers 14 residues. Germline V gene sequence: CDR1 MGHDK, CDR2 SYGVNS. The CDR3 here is CASSGTSPYNEQFF. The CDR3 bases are TGTGCCAGTTCCGGGACTAGTCCCTACAATGAGCAGTTCTTC.

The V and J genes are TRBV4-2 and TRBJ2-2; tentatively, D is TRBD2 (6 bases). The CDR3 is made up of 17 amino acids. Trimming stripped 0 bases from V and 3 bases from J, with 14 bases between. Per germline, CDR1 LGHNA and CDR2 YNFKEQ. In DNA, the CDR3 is TGTGCCAGCAGCCAAGATGGCGGGGTCTTCGACACCGGGGAGCTGTTTTTT. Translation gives CASSQDGGVFDTGELFF.

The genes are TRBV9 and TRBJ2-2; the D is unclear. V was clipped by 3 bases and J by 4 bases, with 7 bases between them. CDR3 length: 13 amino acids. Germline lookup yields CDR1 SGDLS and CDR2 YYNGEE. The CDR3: CASSDQTTGELFF. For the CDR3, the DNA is TGTGCCAGCAGCGATCAGACCACCGGGGAGCTGTTTTTT.

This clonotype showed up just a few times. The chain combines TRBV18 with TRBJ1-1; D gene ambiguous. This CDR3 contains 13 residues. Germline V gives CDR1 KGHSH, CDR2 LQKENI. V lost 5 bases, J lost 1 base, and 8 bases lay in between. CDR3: CASSETSNTEAFF. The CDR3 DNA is TGTGCCAGCTCAGAGACATCGAACACTGAAGCTTTCTTT.